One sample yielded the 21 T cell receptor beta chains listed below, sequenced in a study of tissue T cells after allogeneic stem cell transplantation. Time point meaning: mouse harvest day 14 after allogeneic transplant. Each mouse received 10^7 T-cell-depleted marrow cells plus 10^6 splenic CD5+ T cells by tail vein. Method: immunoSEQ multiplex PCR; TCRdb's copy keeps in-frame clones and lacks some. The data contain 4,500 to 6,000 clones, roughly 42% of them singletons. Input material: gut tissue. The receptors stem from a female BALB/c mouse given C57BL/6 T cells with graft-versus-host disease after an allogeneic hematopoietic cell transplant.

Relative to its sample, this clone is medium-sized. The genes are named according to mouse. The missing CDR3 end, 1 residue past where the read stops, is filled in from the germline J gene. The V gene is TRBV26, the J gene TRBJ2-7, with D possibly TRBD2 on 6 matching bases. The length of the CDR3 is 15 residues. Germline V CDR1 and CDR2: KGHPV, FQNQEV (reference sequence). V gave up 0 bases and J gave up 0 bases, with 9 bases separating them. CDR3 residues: CASSLSTGFSYEQYF. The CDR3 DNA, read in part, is TGTGCCAGCAGTCTGTCCACTGGGTTCTCCTATGAACAGTAC.

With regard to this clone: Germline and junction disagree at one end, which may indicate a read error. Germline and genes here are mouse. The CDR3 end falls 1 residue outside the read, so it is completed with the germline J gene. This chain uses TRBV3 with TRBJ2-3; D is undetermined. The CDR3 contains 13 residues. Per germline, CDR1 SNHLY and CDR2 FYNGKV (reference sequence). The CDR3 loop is CPSSMSSAETLYF. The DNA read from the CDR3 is TGTCCCAGCAGCATGAGCAGTGCAGAAACGCTGTAT.

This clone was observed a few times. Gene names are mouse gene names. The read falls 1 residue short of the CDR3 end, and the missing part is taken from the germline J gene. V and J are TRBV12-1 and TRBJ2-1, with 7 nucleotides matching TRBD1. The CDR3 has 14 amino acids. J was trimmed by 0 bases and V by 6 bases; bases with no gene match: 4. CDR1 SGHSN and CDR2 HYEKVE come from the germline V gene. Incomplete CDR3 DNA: TGTGCCAGCCGCCGGGACAGTAACTATGCTGAGCAGTTC. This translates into CASRRDSNYAEQF. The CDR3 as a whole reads CASRRDSNYAEQFF.

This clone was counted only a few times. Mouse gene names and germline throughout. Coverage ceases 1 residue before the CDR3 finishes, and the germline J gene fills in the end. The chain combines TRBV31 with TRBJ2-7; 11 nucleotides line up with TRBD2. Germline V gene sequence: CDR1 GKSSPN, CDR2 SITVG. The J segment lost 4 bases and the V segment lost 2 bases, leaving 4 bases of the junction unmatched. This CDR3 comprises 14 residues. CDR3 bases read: TGTGCCTGGAGTTCCGGGACTGGGGGTTATGAACAGTAC. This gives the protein CAWSSGTGGYEQY. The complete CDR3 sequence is CAWSSGTGGYEQYF. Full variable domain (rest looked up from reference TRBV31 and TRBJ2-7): AQTIHQWPVAEIKAVGSPLSLGCTIKGKSSPNLYWYWQATGGTLQQLFYSITVGQVESVVQLNLSASRPKDDQFILSTEKLLLSHSGFYLCAWSSGTGGYEQYFGPGTRLTVL.

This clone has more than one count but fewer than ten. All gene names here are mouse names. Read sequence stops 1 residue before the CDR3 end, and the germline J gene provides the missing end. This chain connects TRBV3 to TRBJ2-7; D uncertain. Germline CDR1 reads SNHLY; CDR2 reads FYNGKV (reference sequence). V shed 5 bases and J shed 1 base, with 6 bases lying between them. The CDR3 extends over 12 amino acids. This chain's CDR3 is CASSRQSYEQYF. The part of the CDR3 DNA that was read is TGTGCCAGCAGCCGACAATCCTATGAACAGTAC.

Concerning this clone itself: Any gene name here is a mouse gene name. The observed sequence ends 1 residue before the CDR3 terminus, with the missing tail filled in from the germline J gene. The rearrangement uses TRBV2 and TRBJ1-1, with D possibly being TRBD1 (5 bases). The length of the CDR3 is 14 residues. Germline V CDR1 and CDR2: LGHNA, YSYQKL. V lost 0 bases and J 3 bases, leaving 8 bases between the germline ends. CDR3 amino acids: CASSQEGADTEVFF. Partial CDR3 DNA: TGTGCCAGCAGCCAAGAAGGGGCAGACACAGAAGTCTTC.

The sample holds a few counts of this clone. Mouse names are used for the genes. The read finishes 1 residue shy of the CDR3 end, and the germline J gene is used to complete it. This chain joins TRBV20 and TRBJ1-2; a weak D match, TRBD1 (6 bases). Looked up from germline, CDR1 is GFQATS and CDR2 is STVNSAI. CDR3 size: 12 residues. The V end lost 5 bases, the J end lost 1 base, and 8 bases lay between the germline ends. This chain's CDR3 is CGAARGNSDYTF. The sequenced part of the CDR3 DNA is TGTGGTGCTGCCAGGGGAAACTCCGACTACACC.

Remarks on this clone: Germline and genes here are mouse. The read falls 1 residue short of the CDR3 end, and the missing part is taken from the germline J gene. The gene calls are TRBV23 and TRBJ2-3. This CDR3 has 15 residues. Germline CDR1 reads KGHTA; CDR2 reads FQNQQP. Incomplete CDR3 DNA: TGCTCCAGCAGTCAATCGGGGGCTCGGACAGAAACGCTGTAT. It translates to CSSSQSGARTETLY. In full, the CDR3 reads CSSSQSGARTETLYF.

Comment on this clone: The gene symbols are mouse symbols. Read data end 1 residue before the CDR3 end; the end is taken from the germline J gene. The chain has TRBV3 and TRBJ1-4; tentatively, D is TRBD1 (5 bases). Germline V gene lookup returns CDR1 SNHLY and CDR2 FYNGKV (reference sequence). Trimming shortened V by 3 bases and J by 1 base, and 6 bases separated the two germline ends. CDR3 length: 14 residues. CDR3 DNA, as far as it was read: TGTGCCAGCAGCTTTGGACATTCCAACGAAAGATTATTT. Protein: CASSFGHSNERLF. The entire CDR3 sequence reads CASSFGHSNERLFF.

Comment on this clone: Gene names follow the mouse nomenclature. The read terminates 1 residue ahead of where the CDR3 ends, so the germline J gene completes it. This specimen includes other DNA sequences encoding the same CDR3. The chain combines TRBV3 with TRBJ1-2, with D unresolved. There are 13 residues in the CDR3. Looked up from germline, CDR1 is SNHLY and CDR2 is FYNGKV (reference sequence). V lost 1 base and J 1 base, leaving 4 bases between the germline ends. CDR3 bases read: TGTGCCAGCAGCTTAGACAGAAACTCCGACTACACC. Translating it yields CASSLDRNSDYT. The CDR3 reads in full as CASSLDRNSDYTF.

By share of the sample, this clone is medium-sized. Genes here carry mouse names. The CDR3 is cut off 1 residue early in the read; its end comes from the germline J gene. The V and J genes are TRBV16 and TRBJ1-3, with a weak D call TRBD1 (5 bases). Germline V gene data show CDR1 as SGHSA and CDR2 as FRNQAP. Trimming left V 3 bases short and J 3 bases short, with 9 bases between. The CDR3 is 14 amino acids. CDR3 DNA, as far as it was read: TGTGCAAGCAGCTTCCAGGGAGGTGGAAATACGCTCTAT. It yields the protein CASSFQGGGNTLY. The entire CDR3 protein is CASSFQGGGNTLYF.

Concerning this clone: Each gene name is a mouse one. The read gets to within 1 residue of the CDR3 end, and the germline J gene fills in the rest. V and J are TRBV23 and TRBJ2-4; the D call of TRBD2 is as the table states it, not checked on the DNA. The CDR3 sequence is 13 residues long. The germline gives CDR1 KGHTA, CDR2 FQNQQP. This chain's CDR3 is CSSSPGLGNTLYF. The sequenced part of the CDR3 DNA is TGCTCCAGCAGTCCGGGACTGGGGAACACCTTGTAC.

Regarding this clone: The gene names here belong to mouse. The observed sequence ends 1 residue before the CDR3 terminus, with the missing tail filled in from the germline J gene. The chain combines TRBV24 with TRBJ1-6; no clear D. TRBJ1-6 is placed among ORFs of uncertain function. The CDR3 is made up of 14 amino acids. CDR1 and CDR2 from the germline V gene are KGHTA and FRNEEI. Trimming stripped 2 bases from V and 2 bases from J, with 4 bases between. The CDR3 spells CASSLTAYNSPLYF. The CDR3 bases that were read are TGTGCCAGCAGTCTGACTGCCTATAATTCGCCCCTCTAC.

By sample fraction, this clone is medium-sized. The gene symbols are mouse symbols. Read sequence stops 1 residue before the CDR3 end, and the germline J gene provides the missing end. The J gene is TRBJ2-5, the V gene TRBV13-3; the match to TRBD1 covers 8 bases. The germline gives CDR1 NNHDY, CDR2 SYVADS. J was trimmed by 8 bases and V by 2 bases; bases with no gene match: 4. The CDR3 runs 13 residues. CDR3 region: CASSDRGRGTQYF. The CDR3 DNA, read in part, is TGTGCCAGCAGTGACAGGGGGCGCGGCACCCAGTAC.

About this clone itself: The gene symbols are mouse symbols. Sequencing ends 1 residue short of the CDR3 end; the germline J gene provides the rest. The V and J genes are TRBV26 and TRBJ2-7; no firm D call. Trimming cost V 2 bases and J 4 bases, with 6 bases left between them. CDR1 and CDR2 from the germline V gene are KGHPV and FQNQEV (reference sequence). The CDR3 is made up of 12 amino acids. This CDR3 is CASSLQQYEQYF. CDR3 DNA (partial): TGTGCCAGCAGTCTGCAACAGTATGAACAGTAC.

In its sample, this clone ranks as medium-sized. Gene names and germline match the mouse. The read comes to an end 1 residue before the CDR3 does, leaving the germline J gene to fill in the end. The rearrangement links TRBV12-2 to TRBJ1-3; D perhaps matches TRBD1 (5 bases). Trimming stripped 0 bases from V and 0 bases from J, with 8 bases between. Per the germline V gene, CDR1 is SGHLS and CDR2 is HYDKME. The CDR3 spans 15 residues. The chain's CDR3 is CASSLRGLSGNTLYF. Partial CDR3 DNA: TGTGCCAGCTCTCTCAGGGGTCTTTCTGGAAATACGCTCTAT.

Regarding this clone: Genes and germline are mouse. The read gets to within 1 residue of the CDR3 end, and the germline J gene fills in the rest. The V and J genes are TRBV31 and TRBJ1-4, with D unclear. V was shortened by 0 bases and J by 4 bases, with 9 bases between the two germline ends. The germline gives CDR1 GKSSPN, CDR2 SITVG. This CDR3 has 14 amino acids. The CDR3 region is CAWSLQQYNERLFF. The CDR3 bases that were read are TGTGCCTGGAGTCTACAGCAGTACAACGAAAGATTATTT.

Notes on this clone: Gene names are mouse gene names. The part of the CDR3 DNA that was read is TGTGCCAGCAGGCGGACTGGGGGGTTAGACACCCAGTAC. This codes for CASRRTGGLDTQY. The whole CDR3 protein is CASRRTGGLDTQYF. The chain uses TRBV5 and TRBJ2-5; 11 bases are shared with TRBD2. Coverage ceases 1 residue before the CDR3 finishes, and the germline J gene fills in the end. J gave up 5 bases and V 6 bases, and 4 bases lay outside the gene matches. The CDR3 is 14 residues long. Germline V gives CDR1 LGHNA, CDR2 YNLKQL (reference sequence).

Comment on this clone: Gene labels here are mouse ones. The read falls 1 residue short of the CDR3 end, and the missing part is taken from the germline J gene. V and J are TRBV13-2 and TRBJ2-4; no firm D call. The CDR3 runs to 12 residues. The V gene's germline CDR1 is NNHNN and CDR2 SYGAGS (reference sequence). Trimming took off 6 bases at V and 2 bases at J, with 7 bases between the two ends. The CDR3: CASVENQNTLYF. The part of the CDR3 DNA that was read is TGTGCCAGCGTGGAAAATCAAAACACCTTGTAC.

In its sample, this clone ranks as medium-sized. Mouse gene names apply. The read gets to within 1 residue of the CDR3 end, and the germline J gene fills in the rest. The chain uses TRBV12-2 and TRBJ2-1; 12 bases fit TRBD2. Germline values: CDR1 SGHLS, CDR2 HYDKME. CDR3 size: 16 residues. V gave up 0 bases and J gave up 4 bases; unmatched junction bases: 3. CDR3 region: CASSLGLGGKYAEQFF. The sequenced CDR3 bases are TGTGCCAGCTCTCTCGGACTGGGGGGGAAATATGCTGAGCAGTTC. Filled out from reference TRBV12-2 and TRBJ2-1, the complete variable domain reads NSGVVQSPRYIIKGKGERSILKCIPISGHLSVAWYQQTQGQELKFFIQHYDKMERDKGNLPSRFSVQQFDDYHSEMNMSALELEDSAVYFCASSLGLGGKYAEQFFGPGTRLTVL.

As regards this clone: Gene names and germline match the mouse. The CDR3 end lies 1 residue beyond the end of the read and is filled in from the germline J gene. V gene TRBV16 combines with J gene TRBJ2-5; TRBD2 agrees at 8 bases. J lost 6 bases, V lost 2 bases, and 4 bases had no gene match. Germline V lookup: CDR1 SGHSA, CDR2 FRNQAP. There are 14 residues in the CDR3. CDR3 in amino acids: CASSLPGGPDTQYF. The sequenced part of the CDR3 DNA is TGTGCAAGCAGCTTACCTGGGGGGCCGGACACCCAGTAC. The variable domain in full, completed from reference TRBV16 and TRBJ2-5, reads NAGVIQTPRHKVTGKGQEATLWCEPISGHSAVFWYRQTIVQGLEFLTYFRNQAPIDDSGMPKERFSAQMPNQSHSTLKIQSTQPQDSAVYLCASSLPGGPDTQYFGPGTRLLVL.